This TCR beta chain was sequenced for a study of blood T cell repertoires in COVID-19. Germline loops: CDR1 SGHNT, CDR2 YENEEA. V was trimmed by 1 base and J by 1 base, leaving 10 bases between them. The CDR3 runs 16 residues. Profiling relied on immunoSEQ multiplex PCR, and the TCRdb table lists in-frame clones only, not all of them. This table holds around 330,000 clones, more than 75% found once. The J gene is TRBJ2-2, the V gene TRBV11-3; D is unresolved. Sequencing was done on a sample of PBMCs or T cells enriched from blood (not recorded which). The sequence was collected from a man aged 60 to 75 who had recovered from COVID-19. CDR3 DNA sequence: TGTGCCAGCAGCTTAGGTAGGAGAGGGAACACCGGGGAGCTGTTTTTT. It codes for CASSLGRRGNTGELFF.